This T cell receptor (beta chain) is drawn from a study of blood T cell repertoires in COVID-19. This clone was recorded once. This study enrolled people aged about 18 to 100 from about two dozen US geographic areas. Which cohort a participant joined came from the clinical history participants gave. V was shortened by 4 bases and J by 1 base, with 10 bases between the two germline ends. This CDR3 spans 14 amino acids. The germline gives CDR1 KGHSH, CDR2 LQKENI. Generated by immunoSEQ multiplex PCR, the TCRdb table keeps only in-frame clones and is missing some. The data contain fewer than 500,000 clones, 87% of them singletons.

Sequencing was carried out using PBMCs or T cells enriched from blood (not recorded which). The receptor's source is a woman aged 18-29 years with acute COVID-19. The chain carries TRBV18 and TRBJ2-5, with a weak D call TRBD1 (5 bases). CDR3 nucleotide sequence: TGTGCCAGCTCACACACAGGAGTCCAAGAGACCCAGTACTTC. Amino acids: CASSHTGVQETQYF.